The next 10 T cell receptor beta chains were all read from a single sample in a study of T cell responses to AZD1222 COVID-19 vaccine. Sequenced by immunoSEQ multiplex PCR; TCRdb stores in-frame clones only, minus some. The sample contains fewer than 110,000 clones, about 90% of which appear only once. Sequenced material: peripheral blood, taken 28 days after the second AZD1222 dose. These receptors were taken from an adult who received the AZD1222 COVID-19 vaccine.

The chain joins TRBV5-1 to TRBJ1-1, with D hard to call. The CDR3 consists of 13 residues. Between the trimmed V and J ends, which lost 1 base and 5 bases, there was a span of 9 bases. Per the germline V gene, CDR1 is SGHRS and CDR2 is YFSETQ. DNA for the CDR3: TGCGCCAGCAGCTTGATATTAAGGACTGAAGCTTTCTTT. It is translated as CASSLILRTEAFF.

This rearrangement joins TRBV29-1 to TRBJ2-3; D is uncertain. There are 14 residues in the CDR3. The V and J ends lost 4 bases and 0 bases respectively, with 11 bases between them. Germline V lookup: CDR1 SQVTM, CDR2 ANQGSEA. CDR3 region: CSVGQIISTDTQYF. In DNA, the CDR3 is TGCAGCGTTGGGCAGATTATTAGCACAGATACGCAGTATTTT.

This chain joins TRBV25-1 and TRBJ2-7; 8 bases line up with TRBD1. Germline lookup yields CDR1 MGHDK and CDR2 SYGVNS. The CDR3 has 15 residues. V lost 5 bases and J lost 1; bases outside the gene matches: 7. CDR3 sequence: CASSSRGLSSYEQYF. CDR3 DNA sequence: TGTGCCAGCAGTTCCAGGGGGCTTTCATCCTACGAGCAGTACTTC.

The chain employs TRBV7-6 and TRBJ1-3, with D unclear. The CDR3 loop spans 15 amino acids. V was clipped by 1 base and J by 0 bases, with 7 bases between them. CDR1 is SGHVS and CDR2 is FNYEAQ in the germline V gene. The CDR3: CASSLDGRSGNTIYF. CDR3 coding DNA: TGTGCCAGCAGCTTAGATGGCCGCTCTGGAAACACCATATATTTT.

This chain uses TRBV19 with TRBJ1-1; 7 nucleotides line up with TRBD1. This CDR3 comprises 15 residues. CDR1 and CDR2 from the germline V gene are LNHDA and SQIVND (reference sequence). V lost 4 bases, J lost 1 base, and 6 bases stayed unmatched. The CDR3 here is CASSTPGQTNTEAFF. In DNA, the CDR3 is TGTGCCAGTAGTACCCCGGGACAGACGAACACTGAAGCTTTCTTT.

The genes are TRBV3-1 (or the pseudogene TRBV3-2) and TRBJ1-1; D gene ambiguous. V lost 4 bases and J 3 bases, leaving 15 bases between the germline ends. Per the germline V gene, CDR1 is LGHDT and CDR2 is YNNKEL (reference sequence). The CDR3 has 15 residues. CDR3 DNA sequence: TGTGCCAGCAGCCCTAGGAGGGCCGGGTACACTGAAGCTTTCTTT. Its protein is CASSPRRAGYTEAFF.

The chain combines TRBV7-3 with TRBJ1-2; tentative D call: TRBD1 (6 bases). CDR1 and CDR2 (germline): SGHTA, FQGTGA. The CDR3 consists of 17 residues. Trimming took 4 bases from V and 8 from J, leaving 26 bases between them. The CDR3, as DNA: TGTGCCAGCAGCTCCAGCCCTCTGGGGGGGACACCTCGGGGCTACACCTTC. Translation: CASSSSPLGGTPRGYTF.

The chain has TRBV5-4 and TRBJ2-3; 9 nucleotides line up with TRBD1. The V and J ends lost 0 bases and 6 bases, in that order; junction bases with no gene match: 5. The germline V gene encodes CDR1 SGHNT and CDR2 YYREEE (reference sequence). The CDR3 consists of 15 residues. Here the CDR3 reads CASSLGNRGPDTQYF. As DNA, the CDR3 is TGTGCCAGCAGCTTGGGGAACAGGGGGCCGGATACGCAGTATTTT. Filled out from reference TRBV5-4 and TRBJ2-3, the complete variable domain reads ETGVTQSPTHLIKTRGQQVTLRCSSQSGHNTVSWYQQALGQGPQFIFQYYREEENGRGNFPPRFSGLQFPNYSSELNVNALELDDSALYLCASSLGNRGPDTQYFGPGTRLTVL.

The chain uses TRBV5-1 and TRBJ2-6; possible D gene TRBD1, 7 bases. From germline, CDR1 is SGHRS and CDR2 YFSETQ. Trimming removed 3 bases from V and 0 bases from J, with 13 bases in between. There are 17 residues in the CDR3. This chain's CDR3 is CASSWGDRGSGANVLTF. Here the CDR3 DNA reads TGCGCCAGCAGCTGGGGGGACAGAGGCTCTGGGGCCAACGTCCTGACTTTC.

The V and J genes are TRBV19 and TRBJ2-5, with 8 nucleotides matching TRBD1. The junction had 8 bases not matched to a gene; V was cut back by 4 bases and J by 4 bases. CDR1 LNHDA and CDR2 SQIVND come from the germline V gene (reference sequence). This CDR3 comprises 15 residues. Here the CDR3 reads CASSKTGVRGETQYF. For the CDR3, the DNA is TGTGCCAGTAGTAAGACAGGGGTTAGGGGAGAGACCCAGTACTTC.